This TCR beta chain derives from a study of blood T cell repertoires in COVID-19. Produced via immunoSEQ multiplex PCR; TCRdb's table is partial and in-frame only. The data show approximately 330,000 clones, around 90% seen once. Per germline, CDR1 MDHEN and CDR2 SYDVKM. V was pared by 2 bases and J by 4 bases, with 10 bases of the junction left unmatched. The CDR3 contains 16 residues. The chain joins TRBV28 to TRBJ1-2; 7 bases agree with TRBD1. The source is a man aged 25-45 years with COVID-19, enrolled during active disease. Sequencing used peripheral blood. CDR3 coding DNA: TGTGCCAGCAGTTTAGGGTTTGGACAGGAGGGCTATGGCTACACCTTC. It codes for CASSLGFGQEGYGYTF.